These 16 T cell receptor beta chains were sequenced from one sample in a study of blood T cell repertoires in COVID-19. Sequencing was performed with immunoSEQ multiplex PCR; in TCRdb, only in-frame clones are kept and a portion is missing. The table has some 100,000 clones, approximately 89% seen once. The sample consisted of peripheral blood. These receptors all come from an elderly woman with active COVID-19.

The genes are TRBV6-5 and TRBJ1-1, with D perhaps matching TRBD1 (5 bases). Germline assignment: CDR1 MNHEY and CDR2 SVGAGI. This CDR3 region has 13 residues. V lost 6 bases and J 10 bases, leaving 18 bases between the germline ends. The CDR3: CASRDTGFRVAFF. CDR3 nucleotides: TGTGCCAGCAGGGACACCGGTTTTCGGGTAGCTTTCTTT.

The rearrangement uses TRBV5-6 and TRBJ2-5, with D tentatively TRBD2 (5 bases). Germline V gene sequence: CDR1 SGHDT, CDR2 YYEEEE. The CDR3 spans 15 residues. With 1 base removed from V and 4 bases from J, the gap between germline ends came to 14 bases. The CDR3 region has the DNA TGTGCCAGCAGCTTGTCCTTGCGGGCGGGAGAGACCCAGTACTTC. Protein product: CASSLSLRAGETQYF.

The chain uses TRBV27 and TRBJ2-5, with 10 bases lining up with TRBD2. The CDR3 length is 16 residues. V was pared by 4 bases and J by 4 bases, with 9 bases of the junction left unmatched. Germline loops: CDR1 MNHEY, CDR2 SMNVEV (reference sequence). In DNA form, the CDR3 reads TGTGCCAGCAGTTGGAGCGGGAGGGACGTGAGAGAGACCCAGTACTTC. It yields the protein CASSWSGRDVRETQYF.

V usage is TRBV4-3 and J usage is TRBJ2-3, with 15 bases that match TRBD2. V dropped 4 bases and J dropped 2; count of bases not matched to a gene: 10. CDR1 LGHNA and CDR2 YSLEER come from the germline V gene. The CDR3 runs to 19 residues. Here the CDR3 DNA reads TGCGCCAGCAGCCGAGGACTAGCGGGAGGGCCAACGTTCACAGATACGCAGTATTTT. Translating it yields CASSRGLAGGPTFTDTQYF.

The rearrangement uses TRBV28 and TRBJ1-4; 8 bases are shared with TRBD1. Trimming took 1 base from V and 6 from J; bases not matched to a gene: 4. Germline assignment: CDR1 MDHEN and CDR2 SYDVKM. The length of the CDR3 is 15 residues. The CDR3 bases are TGTGCCAGCAGTTTATCAGGCAGGGGGCATGAAAAACTGTTTTTT. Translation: CASSLSGRGHEKLFF. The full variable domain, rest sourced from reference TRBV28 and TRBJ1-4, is DVKVTQSSRYLVKRTGEKVFLECVQDMDHENMFWYRQDPGLGLRLIYFSYDVKMKEKGDIPEGYSVSREKKERFSLILESASTNQTSMYLCASSLSGRGHEKLFFGSGTQLSVL.

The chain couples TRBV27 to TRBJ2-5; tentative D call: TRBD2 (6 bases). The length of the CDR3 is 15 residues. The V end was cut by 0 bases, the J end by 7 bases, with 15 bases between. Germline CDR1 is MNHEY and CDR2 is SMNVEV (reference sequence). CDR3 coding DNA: TGTGCCAGCAGTTTATCTCGGACTACCCGTGGGACCCAGTACTTC. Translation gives CASSLSRTTRGTQYF.

CDR3 sequence (DNA): TGCAGCGTTGGCACTTACCCTCCAGATACGCAGTATTTT. Its translation is CSVGTYPPDTQYF. The chain uses TRBV29-1 and TRBJ2-3; D is undetermined. Trimming shortened V by 4 bases and J by 4 bases, and 12 bases separated the two germline ends. CDR1 SQVTM and CDR2 ANQGSEA come from the germline V gene. The CDR3 has 13 amino acids.

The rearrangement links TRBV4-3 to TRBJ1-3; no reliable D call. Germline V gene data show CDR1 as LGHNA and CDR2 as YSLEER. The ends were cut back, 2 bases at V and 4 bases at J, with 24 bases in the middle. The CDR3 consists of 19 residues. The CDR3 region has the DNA TGCGCCAGCAGCCAAAGCCTAAGTAGGAGGGAACTTTACGGAAACACCATATATTTT. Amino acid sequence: CASSQSLSRRELYGNTIYF.

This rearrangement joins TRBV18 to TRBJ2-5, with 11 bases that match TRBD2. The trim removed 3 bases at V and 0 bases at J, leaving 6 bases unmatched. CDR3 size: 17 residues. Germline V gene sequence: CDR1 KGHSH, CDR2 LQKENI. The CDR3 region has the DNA TGTGCCAGCTCACCCTCCTGGGGACTAGCGGACCAAGAGACCCAGTACTTC. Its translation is CASSPSWGLADQETQYF.

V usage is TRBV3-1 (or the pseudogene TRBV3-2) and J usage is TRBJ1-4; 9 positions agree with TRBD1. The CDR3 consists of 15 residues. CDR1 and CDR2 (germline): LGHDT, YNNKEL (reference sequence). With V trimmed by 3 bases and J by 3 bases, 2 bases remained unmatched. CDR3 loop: CASSQRDRANEKLFF. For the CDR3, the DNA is TGTGCCAGCAGCCAGAGGGACAGGGCTAATGAAAAACTGTTTTTT.

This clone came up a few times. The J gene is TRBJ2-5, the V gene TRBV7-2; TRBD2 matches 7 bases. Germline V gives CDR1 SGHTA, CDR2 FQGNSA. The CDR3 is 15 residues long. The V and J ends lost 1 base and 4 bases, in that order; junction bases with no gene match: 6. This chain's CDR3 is CASSLGAGLRETQYF. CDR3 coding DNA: TGTGCCAGCAGCTTAGGAGCGGGACTGCGAGAGACCCAGTACTTC.

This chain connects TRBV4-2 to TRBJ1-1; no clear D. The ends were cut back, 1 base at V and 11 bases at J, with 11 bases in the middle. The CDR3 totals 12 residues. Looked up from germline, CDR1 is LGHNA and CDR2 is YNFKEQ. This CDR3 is CASSQGGSHAFF. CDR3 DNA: TGTGCCAGCAGCCAAGGAGGGTCTCATGCTTTCTTT.

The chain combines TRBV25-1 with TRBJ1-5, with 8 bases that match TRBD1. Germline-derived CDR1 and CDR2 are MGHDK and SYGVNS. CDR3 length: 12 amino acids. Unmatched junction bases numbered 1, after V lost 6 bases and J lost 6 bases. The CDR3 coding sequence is TGTGCCAGCAGACAGGGGGGTCAGCCCCAGCATTTT. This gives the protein CASRQGGQPQHF.

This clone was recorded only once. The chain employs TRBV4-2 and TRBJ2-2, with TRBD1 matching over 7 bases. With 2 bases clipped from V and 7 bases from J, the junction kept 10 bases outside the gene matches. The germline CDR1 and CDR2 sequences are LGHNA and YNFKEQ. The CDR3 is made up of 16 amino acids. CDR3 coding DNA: TGTGCCAGCAGCCAATTCGTCCAGGGGGAGTTCGGGGAGCTGTTTTTT. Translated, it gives CASSQFVQGEFGELFF.

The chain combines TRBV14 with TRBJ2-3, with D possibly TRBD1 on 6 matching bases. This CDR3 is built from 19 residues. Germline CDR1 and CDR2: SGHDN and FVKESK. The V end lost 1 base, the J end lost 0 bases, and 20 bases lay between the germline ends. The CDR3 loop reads CASSQVALRGSPSTDTQYF. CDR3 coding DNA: TGTGCCAGCAGCCAAGTCGCTCTGAGGGGGTCCCCTAGCACAGATACGCAGTATTTT.

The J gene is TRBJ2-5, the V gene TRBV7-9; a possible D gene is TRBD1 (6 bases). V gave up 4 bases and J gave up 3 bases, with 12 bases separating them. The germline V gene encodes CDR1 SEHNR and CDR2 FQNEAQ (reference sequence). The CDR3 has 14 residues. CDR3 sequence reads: CASSSSSGEETQYF. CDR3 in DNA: TGTGCCAGCAGCTCCTCATCAGGGGAAGAGACCCAGTACTTC. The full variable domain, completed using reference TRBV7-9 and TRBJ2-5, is DTGVSQNPRHKITKRGQNVTFRCDPISEHNRLYWYRQTLGQGPEFLTYFQNEAQLEKSRLLSDRFSAERPKGSFSTLEIQRTEQGDSAMYLCASSSSSGEETQYFGPGTRLLVL.